The T cell receptor beta chain described here comes from a study of Ad26.COV2.S vaccination and SARS-CoV-2 variants. Overall study context: A COV1001 Ad26.COV2.S trial-arm participant provided the sample.

TCRdb's table, derived via immunoSEQ multiplex PCR, lists solely in-frame clones and lacks some. The table shows some 300,000 clones, with 70% to 90% occurring only once. The V gene's germline CDR1 is SGHRS and CDR2 YFSETQ. This CDR3 has 16 amino acids. V lost 0 bases to trimming and J lost 7 bases, with 16 bases between them. The treatment here: 15 to 20 received Ad26.COV2.S at low or high dose, single or two shots; 5 received placebo; per-sample allocation not given. The samples date from day 63 after the first vaccine or placebo injection. An adult donor aged 18-55 years was enrolled in Boston. The chain recombines TRBV5-1 with TRBJ1-4, with D possibly TRBD1 on 6 matching bases. This specimen was peripheral blood, taken in a trial of Ad26.COV2.S vaccine versus placebo. The sequence was obtained from a person aged 18-65 years who received the Ad26.COV2.S COVID-19 vaccine or a placebo. For the CDR3, the DNA is TGCGCCAGCAGCTTGGCCATTGGGGGGCTGGGTGAAAAACTGTTTTTT. As protein: CASSLAIGGLGEKLFF.